This T cell receptor (beta chain) was retrieved from a study of Tregs in tolerant kidney transplant recipients. Profiled with immunoSEQ multiplex PCR; TCRdb holds only in-frame clones, not every one. The sample shows some 90,000 clones, around 94% of them seen only once. Germline V CDR1 and CDR2: SGHRS, YFSETQ. This CDR3 region has 15 residues. The V gene lost 0 bases and the J gene lost 5 bases, with 14 bases spanning the gap. Sequencing was done on a sample of CD8+ T cells from blood. The TCR comes from a human donor in good health. This chain uses TRBV5-1 with TRBJ1-1; maybe TRBD1 (5 bases). CDR3 protein: CASSLETGLRTEAFF. CDR3 coding DNA: TGCGCCAGCAGCTTGGAGACGGGGCTGAGGACTGAAGCTTTCTTT.